This passage covers 7 T cell receptor beta chains from one sample sequenced in a study of radiotherapy plus CTLA-4 blockade in lung cancer. Sequencing was performed with immunoSEQ multiplex PCR; in TCRdb, only in-frame clones are kept and a portion is missing. This sample yields 85,000 to 90,000 clones, of which roughly 86% are seen a single time; 16% belongs to the top ten. This sample comprised peripheral blood, obtained from a patient treated with radiotherapy plus ipilimumab. Source of these receptors: a human donor with non-small cell lung cancer that progressed on radiotherapy plus ipilimumab.

The CDR3 reads CASSQDRGQVSYEQYF. Here the CDR3 DNA reads TGCGCCAGCAGCCAAGATCGGGGACAGGTATCCTACGAGCAGTACTTC. V usage is TRBV4-3 and J usage is TRBJ2-7, with 8 bases lining up with TRBD1. V lost 0 bases to trimming and J lost 1 base; unmatched junction nucleotides: 5. Germline CDR1 reads LGHNA; CDR2 reads YSLEER. This CDR3 spans 16 amino acids.

The rearrangement uses TRBV7-6 and TRBJ2-3, with D maybe TRBD2 (5 bases). CDR3 length: 16 amino acids. V was trimmed by 2 bases and J by 4 bases, leaving 16 bases between them. The germline V gene has CDR1 SGHVS and CDR2 FNYEAQ. The CDR3 loop reads CASSLLAVGPADTQYF. The CDR3 bases are TGTGCCAGCAGCTTACTAGCCGTTGGGCCTGCAGATACGCAGTATTTT.

This chain links TRBV5-4 with TRBJ2-1; D may match TRBD1 or TRBD2 (5 bases each). Per the germline V gene, CDR1 is SGHNT and CDR2 is YYREEE (reference sequence). CDR3 length: 14 amino acids. The germline V and J ends were trimmed by 2 bases and 7 bases, with 13 bases remaining between them. CDR3 region: CASSFGTIPNEQFF. In DNA form, the CDR3 reads TGTGCCAGCAGCTTTGGGACGATTCCAAATGAGCAGTTCTTC.

This chain uses TRBV18 with TRBJ2-7, with D unresolved. V gave up 5 bases and J gave up 1 base, with 6 bases separating them. The CDR3 sequence is 12 residues long. Germline CDR1 and CDR2: KGHSH and LQKENI. The CDR3: CASSSSSYEQYF. The CDR3 coding sequence is TGTGCCAGCTCATCCTCTTCCTACGAGCAGTACTTC.

This chain joins TRBV21-1 and TRBJ2-1; the table's D call TRBD2 went unverified against the DNA. TRBV21-1 is classified as a pseudogene. The CDR3 length is 19 residues. CDR3 protein: CASSKVAGGGVAGYNEQFF. The CDR3 region has the DNA TGTGCCAGCAGCAAAGTGGCAGGGGGTGGAGTAGCGGGGTACAATGAGCAGTTCTTC.

The chain combines TRBV30 with TRBJ1-1; no clear D. V lost 1 base to trimming and J lost 1 base, with 7 bases between them. Germline CDR1 and CDR2: GTSNPN and SVGIG (reference sequence). The CDR3 runs 13 residues. The CDR3 DNA follows: TGTGCCTGGAGTGACCCCCCGAACACTGAAGCTTTCTTT. It translates to CAWSDPPNTEAFF.

This clone appeared a single time. The chain couples TRBV6-5 to TRBJ2-5, with D tentatively TRBD1 (5 bases). V gave up 2 bases and J gave up 7 bases, with 11 bases separating them. Germline V gene lookup returns CDR1 MNHEY and CDR2 SVGAGI. The CDR3 runs to 13 residues. The chain's CDR3 is CASSYLQGRTQYF. The CDR3 coding sequence is TGTGCCAGCAGTTACCTTCAGGGCAGGACCCAGTACTTC.